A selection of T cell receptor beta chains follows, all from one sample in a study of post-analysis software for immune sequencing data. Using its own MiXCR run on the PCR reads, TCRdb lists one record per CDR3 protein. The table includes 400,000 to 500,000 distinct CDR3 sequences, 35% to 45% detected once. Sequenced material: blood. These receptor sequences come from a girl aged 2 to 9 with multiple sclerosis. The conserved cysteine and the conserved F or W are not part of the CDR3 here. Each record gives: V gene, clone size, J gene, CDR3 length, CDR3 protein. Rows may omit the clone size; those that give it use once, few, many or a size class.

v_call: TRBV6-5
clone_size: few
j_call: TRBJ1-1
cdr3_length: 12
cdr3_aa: ASSPQGLNTEAF

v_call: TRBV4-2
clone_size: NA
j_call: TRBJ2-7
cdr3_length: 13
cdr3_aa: ASSQDAWDFYEQY

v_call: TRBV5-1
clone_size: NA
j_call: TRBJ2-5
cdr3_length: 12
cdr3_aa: ASSSDKYQETQY

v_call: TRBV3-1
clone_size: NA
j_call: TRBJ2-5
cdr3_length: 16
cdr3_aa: ASSPAGGRASRRETQY

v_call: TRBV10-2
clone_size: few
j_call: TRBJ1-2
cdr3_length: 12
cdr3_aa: ASSDPGLLYGYT

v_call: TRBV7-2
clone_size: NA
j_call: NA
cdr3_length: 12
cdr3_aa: ASSFKIQGYEQY

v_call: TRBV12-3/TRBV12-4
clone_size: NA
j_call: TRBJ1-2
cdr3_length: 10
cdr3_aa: ASSLGQHGCT

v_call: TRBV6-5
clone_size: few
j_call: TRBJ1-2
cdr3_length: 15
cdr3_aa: ASSYLGVYSSNYGYT

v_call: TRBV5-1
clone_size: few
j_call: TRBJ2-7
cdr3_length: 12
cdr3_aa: ASSLVASVYEQY

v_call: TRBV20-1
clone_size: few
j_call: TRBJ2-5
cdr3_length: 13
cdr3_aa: SARRFGEGEETQY

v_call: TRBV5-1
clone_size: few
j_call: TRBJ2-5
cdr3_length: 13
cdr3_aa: ASSLRGGGGETQY

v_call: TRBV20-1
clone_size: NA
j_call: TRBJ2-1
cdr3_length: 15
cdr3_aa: SAREPPGTGAYNEQF

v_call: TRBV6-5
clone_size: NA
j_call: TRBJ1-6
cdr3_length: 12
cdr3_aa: ASRPDRGHSPLH

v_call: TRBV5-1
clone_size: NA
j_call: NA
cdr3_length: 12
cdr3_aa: ASGLGEGVCEQY

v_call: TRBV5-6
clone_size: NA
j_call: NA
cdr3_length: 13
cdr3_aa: ASSFDRVLRETQY

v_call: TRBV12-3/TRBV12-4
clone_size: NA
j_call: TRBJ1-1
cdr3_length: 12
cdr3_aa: ASSRTGGNTEAF

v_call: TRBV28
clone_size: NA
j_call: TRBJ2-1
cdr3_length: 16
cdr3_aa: ASRPLDRGGPFGDEQF